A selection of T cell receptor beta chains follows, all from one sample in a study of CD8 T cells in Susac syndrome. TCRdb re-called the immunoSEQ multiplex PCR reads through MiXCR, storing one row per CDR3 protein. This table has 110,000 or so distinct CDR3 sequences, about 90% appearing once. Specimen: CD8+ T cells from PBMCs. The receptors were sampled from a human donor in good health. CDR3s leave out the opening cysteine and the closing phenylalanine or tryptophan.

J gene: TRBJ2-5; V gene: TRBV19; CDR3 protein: ASSVKRQETQY
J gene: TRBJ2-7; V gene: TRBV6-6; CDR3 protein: ASSYERRYEQY
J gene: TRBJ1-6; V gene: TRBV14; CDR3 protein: ASSQGGYSPLH
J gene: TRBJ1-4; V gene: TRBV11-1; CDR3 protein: ASSLGQGNEKLF
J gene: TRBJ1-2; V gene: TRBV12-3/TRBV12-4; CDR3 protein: ASRTAYGYT
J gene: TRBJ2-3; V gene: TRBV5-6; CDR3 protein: ASGAGGTDTQY
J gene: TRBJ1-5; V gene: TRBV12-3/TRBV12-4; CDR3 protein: ASSFRQIDSNQPQH
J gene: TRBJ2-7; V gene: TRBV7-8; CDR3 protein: ASSLGVSSGTANSYEQY
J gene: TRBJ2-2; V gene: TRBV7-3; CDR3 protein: ASSLQGAKNGGELF
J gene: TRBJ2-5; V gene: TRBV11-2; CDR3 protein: ASSMGDRVPRETQY
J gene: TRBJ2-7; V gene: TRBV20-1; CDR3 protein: SARANYEQY
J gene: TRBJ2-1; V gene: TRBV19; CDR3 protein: ASTTRFYNEQF
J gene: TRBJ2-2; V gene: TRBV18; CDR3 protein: ASSQSNTGELF
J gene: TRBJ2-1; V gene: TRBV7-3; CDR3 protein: ASSLSRNNEQF
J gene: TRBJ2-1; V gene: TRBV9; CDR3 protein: ASSTRLGLEDNEQF
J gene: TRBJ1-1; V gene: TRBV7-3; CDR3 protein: ASSSNPVQTGTEAF
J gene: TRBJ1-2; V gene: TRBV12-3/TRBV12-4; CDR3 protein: ASSLYRQFNYGYT
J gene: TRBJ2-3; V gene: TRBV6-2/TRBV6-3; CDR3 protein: ASTLSWGKGDHGQY
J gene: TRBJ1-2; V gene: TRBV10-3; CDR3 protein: AISEGGGSNYGYT
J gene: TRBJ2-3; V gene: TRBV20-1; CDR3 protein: SALDWGRSTDTQY
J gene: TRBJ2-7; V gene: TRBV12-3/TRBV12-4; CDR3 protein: ASSWDFPSYEQY
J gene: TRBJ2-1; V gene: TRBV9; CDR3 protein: ASSVDPASGINNEQF
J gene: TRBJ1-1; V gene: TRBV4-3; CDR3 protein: ASSQWGNGRGTEAF
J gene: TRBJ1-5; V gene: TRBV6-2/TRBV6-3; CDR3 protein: ASSYAGAGNQPQH
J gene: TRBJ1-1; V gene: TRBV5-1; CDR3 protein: ASSAGHVNTEAF
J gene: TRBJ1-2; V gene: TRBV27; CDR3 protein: ASSLGQGNYGYT
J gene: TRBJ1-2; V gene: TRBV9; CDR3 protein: ASSLGTVANVGYT
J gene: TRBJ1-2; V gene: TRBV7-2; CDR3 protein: ASSLGDREGINYGYT
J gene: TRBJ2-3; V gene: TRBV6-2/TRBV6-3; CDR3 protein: ASSRIDTQY
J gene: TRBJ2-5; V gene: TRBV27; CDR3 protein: ASTKRTGPQETQY
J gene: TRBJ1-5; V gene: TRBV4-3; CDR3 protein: ASSQDWRAVNQPQH
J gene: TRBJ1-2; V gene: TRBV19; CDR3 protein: ASAGQGVSGYT
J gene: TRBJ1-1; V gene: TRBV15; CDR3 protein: ATSRDRLWAF
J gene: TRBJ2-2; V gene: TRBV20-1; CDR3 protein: SASRQAGELF
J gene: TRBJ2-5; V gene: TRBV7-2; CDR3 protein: ASSYKREETQY
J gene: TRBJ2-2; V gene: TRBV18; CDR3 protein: ASSRLSESRNTGELF
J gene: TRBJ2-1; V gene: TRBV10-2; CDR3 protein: ASSESVWEQF
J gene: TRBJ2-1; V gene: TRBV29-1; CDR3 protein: SVVGGPLQGGEQF
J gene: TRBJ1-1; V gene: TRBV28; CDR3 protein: ASSFLRGGGTHTEAF
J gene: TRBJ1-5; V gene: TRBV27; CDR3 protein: ASGPYDSNQPQH
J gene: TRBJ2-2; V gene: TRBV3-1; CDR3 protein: ASSQGGSGELF
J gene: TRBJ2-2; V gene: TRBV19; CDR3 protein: ASQGSGLAGEKFTGELF
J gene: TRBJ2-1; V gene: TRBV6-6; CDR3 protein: ASSPAGTSNNEQF
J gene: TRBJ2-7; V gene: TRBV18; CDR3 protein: ASSPATTIGYEQY
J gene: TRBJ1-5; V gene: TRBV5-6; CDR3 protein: ASSFGPQPQH
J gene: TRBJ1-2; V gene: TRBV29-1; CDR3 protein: SATVGGAYGYT
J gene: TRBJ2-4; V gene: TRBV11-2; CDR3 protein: ASSLPRGQGDPNIQY
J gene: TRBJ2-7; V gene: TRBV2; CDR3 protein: ASSEGVSRTYEQY
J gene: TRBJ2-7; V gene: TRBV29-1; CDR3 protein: SVSTGPNEQY
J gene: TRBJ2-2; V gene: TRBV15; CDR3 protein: ATSRGDRFTGELF
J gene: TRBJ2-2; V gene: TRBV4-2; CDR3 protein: ASSQAAGSGTGELF
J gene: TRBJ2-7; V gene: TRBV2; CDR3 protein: ASRWTETYEQY